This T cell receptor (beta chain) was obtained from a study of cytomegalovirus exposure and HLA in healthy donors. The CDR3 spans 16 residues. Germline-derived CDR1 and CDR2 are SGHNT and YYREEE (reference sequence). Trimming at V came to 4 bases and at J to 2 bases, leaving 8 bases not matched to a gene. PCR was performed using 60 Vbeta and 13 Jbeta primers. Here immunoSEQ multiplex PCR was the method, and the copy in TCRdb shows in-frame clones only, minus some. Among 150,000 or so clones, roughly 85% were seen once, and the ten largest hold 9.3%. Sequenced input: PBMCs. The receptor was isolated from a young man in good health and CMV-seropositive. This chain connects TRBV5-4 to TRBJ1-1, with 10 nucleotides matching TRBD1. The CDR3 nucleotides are TGTGCCAGCAGCGCGACAGGGGGCTGGATCAACACTGAAGCTTTCTTT. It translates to CASSATGGWINTEAFF.